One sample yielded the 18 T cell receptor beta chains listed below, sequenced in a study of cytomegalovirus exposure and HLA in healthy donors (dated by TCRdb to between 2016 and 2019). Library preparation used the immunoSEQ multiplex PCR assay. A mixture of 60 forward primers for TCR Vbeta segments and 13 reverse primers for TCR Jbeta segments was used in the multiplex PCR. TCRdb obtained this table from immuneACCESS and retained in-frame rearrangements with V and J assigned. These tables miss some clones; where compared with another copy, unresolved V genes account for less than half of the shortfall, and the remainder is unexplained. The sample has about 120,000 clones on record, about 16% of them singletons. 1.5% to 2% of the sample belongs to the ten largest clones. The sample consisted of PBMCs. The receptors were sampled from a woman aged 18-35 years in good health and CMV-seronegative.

CDR3 bases: TGTGCCAGCAGTCTTCACAGGGACGAGCAGCCCCAGCATTTT. Translated: CASSLHRDEQPQHF. The chain links TRBV28 to TRBJ1-5, with D possibly being TRBD1 (6 bases). Germline V gives CDR1 MDHEN, CDR2 SYDVKM. V lost 5 bases, J lost 7 bases, and 15 bases lay in between. This CDR3 has 14 amino acids.

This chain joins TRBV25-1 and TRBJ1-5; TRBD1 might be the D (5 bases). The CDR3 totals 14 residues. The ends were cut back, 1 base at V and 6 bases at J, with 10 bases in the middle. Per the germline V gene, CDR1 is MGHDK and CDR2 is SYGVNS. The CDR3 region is CASSEWDSGQPQHF. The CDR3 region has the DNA TGTGCCAGCAGTGAATGGGACTCGGGTCAGCCCCAGCATTTT.

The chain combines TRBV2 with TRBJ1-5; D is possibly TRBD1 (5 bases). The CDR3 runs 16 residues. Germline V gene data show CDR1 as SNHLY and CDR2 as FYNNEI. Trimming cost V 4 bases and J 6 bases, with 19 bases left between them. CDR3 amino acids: CASSGEGRDVSQPQHF. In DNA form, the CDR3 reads TGTGCCAGCAGTGGGGAGGGCAGGGATGTTAGTCAGCCCCAGCATTTT.

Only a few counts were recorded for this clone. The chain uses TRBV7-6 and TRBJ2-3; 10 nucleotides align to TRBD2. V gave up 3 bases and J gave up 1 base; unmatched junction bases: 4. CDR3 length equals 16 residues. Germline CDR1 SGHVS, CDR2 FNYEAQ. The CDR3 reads CASSLVLAGGTDTQYF. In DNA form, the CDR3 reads TGTGCCAGCAGCTTGGTGCTAGCGGGGGGCACAGATACGCAGTATTTT.

CDR3 DNA sequence: TGTGCCAGCAGTGAGTCCGTCTACGGGAGCACCGGGGAGCTGTTTTTT. The encoded protein is CASSESVYGSTGELFF. The V gene is TRBV6-4, the J gene TRBJ2-2; weak D call: TRBD2 (6 bases). CDR3 size: 16 residues. Per the germline V gene, CDR1 is MRHNA and CDR2 is SNTAGT. V shed 3 bases and J shed 4 bases, with 15 bases lying between them.

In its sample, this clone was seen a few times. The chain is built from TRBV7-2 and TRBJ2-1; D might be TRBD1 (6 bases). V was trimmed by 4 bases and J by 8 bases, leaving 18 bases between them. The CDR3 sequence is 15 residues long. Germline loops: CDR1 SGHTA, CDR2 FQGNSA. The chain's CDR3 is CASSSQGPQRHEQFF. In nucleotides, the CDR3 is TGTGCCAGCAGCTCACAGGGCCCTCAGCGACATGAGCAGTTCTTC.

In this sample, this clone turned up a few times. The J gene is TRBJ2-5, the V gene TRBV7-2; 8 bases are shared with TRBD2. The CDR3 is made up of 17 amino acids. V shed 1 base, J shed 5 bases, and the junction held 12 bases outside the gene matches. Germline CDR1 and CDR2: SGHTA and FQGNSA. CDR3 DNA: TGTGCCAGCAGCTTAGGGTCGGGTAGCGGGGTTTGGGAGACCCAGTACTTC. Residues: CASSLGSGSGVWETQYF. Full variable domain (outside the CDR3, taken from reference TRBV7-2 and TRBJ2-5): GAGVSQSPSNKVTEKGKDVELRCDPISGHTALYWYRQSLGQGLEFLIYFQGNSAPDKSGLPSDRFSAERTGGSVSTLTIQRTQQEDSAVYLCASSLGSGSGVWETQYFGPGTRLLVL.

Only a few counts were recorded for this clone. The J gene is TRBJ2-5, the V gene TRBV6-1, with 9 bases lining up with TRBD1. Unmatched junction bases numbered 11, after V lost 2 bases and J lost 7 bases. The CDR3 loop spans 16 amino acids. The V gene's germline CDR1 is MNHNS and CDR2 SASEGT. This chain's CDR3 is CASSESWGQGGGTQYF. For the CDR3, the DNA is TGTGCCAGCAGTGAAAGTTGGGGACAGGGCGGTGGGACCCAGTACTTC.

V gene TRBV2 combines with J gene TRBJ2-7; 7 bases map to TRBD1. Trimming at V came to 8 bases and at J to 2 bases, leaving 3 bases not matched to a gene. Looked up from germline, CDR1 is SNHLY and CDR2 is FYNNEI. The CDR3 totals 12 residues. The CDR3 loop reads CASETGTYEQYF. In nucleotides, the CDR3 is TGTGCCAGCGAGACAGGGACCTACGAGCAGTACTTC.

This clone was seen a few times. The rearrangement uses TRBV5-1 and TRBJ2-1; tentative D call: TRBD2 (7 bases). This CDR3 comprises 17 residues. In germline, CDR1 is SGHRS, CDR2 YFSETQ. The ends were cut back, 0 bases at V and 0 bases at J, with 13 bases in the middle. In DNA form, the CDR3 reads TGCGCCAGCAGCTTGGCCCTAGGGGGGGCCTCCTACAATGAGCAGTTCTTC. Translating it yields CASSLALGGASYNEQFF.

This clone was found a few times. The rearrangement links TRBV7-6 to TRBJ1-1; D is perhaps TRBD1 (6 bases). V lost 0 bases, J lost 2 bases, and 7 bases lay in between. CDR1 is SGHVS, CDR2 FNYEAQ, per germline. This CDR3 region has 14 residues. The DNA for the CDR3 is TGTGCCAGCAGCTTAGCACAGGGAAACACTGAAGCTTTCTTT. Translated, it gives CASSLAQGNTEAFF.

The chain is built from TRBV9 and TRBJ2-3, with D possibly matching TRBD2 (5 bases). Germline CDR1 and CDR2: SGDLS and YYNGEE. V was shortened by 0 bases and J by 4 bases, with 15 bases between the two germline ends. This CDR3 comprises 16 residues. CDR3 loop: CASSVASGKVSDTQYF. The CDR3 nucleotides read TGTGCCAGCAGCGTAGCTTCCGGGAAGGTTTCAGATACGCAGTATTTT.

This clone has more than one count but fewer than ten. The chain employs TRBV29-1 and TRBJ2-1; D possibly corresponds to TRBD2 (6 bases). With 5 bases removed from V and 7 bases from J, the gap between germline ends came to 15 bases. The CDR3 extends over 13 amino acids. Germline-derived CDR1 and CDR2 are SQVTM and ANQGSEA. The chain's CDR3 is CSVWETRGNEQFF. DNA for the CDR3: TGCAGCGTTTGGGAGACTAGAGGGAATGAGCAGTTCTTC.

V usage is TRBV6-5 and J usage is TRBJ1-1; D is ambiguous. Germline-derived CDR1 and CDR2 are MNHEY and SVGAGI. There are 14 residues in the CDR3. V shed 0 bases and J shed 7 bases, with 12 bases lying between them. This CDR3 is CASSYSREGFEAFF. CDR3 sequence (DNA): TGTGCCAGCAGTTACTCCCGGGAGGGATTTGAAGCTTTCTTT.

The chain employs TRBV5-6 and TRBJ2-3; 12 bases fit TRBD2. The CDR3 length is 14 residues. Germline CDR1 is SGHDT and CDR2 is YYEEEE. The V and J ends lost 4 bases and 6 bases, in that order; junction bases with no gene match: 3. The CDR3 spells CASSPGTSGDTQYF. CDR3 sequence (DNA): TGTGCCAGCAGCCCGGGGACTAGCGGGGATACGCAGTATTTT.

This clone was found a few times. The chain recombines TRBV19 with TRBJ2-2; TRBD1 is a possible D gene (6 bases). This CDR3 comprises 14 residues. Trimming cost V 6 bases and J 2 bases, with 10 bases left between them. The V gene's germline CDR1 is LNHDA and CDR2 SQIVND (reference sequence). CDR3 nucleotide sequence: TGTGCCAGTAGGGGACACCTTAACACCGGGGAGCTGTTTTTT. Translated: CASRGHLNTGELFF.

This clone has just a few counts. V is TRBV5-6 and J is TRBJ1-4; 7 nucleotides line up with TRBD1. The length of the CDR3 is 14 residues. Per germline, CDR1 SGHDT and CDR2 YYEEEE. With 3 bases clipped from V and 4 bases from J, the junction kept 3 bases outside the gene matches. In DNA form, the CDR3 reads TGTGCCAGCAGCTGGGACAGAAGTAATGAAAAACTGTTTTTT. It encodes CASSWDRSNEKLFF.

CDR3 bases: TGTGCCGGGGGGACTAGCCGAAACAATGAGCAGTTCTTC. This sequence encodes CAGGTSRNNEQFF. The rearrangement uses TRBV5-4 and TRBJ2-1; 9 positions agree with TRBD2. V shed 10 bases and J 5 bases; nucleotides not matched to a gene: 7. The germline CDR1 and CDR2 sequences are SGHNT and YYREEE (reference sequence). This CDR3 has 13 amino acids. Full variable domain (missing parts from reference TRBV5-4 and TRBJ2-1): ETGVTQSPTHLIKTRGQQVTLRCSSQSGHNTVSWYQQALGQGPQFIFQYYREEENGRGNFPPRFSGLQFPNYSSELNVNALELDDSALYLCAGGTSRNNEQFFGPGTRLTVL.